This is a list of T cell receptor beta chains from one sample in a study of blood T cell repertoires in COVID-19. Measured with immunoSEQ multiplex PCR; TCRdb has only the in-frame clones, and not every one. The sample includes approximately 140,000 clones, roughly 90% seen only once; the top ten take roughly a tenth. The specimen sequenced was peripheral blood. The receptors were sampled from a middle-aged man with active or convalescent COVID-19. CDR3s include the opening cysteine and the closing phenylalanine or tryptophan. Fields, in order: V gene, D gene, J gene, clone size, CDR3 DNA, CDR3 protein. D genes are given only for firm matches. A row's size may be missing; if present it is once, few, many or a size class.

TRBV19	NA	TRBJ1-1	NA	TGTGCCGCAGGCAACGCTGAAGCTTTCTTT	CAAGNAEAFF
TRBV18	NA	TRBJ1-5	once	TGTGCCAGCTCACCCGGGGGGAGTCTCTATAGCAATCAGCCCCAGCATTTT	CASSPGGSLYSNQPQHF
TRBV3-1/TRBV3-2	TRBD2	TRBJ2-1	NA	TGTGCCAGCAGGCCGGGACTAGCGGGGTCCAATGAGCAGTTCTTC	CASRPGLAGSNEQFF
TRBV19	NA	TRBJ2-6	NA	TGTGCCAGTAGTAGCCAGGCCTCTTTCTCTGGGGCCAACGTCCTGACTTTC	CASSSQASFSGANVLTF
TRBV5-1	TRBD1	TRBJ1-1	NA	TGCGCCAGCAGCTCCGGGACAGGGAACACTGAAGCTTTCTTT	CASSSGTGNTEAFF
TRBV30	NA	TRBJ1-2	NA	TGTGCCTGGAGTGTATACTCTTATGGCTACACCTTC	CAWSVYSYGYTF
TRBV3-1/TRBV3-2	TRBD1	TRBJ2-7	NA	TGTGCCAGCAGCCCCGCCGGGACAGGGAGTTCCGAGCAGTACTTC	CASSPAGTGSSEQYF
TRBV5-5	NA	TRBJ1-1	once	TGTGCCAGCAGCTTGGGGACAGCTAACACTGAAGCTTTCTTT	CASSLGTANTEAFF
TRBV28	TRBD1	TRBJ2-7	NA	TGTGCCAGCAGTTCACCGGGACAGGGACCCTACGAGCAGTACTTC	CASSSPGQGPYEQYF
TRBV4-1	TRBD2	TRBJ2-7	NA	TGCGCCAGCAGCCAAGATCTATTCTTTAGCGGGAGGAGCGCCTACGAGCAGTACTTC	CASSQDLFFSGRSAYEQYF
TRBV24-1	NA	TRBJ2-5	NA	TGTGCCACCAGTGCCTTGCAGGGACATTTCCAAGAGACCCAGTACTTC	CATSALQGHFQETQYF
TRBV27	TRBD2	TRBJ2-4	NA	TGTGCCAGCAGTTTACGAAGACTAGCGGGAGGGGGAAACATTCAGTACTTC	CASSLRRLAGGGNIQYF
TRBV28	TRBD2	TRBJ2-5	NA	TGTGCCAGCAGTTTATTGGGGACTACCAAAGAGACCCAGTACTTC	CASSLLGTTKETQYF
TRBV5-1	NA	TRBJ2-3	NA	TGCGCCAGCAGCTTGGAGGCGGGTCTTGGAGATACGCAGTATTTT	CASSLEAGLGDTQYF
TRBV14	NA	TRBJ2-7	NA	NA	CASSQYFGSGEQYF
TRBV4-2	NA	TRBJ2-1	NA	TGTGCCAGCAGCCAAGAGGTCAGCTCCTACAATGAGCAGTTCTTC	CASSQEVSSYNEQFF
TRBV5-1	TRBD1	TRBJ1-2	NA	TGCGCCAGCAGCTTGGACGGCCTAAGACAGGGAAATGGTGGCTACACCTTC	CASSLDGLRQGNGGYTF
TRBV6-5	TRBD2	TRBJ2-7	NA	TGTGCCAGCAAGGGACTAGGGGCCTACGAGCAGTACTTC	CASKGLGAYEQYF
TRBV7-9	NA	TRBJ1-2	NA	TGTGCCAGCAGCAACCGGGACATTGGCTACACCTTC	CASSNRDIGYTF
TRBV6-5	TRBD1	TRBJ2-7	NA	TGTGCCAGCAGAAAAAGGGACAGGGGTCTCTACGAGCAGTACTTC	CASRKRDRGLYEQYF
TRBV19	NA	TRBJ2-5	NA	TGTGCCAGTAGTATGACGACCCCAGGAACCCAGTACTTC	CASSMTTPGTQYF
TRBV7-8	TRBD1	TRBJ2-7	few	TGTGCCAGCAGCTTAACAGGGGGACGGGACGAGCAGTACTTC	CASSLTGGRDEQYF
TRBV3-1/TRBV3-2	NA	TRBJ2-5	NA	TGTGCCAGCAGCCAAGGCGGGAATACATACCAAGAGACCCAGTACTTC	CASSQGGNTYQETQYF
TRBV5-8	TRBD1	TRBJ1-1	NA	TGTGCCAGCAGCTCGACTCTCAGGGGGTGGGTGGGTAACACTGAAGCTTTCTTT	CASSSTLRGWVGNTEAFF
TRBV24-1	NA	TRBJ2-1	NA	TGTGCCACCAGTGCGTCAAGCGGATACAATGAGCAGTTCTTC	CATSASSGYNEQFF
TRBV21-1	NA	TRBJ2-5	NA	TGTGCCAGCAGCAAAAGGGGACAGGGGGTGAAGACCCAGTACTTC	CASSKRGQGVKTQYF
TRBV28	TRBD1	TRBJ1-5	few	TGTGCCAGCAGTTCCCCACAGGGGAATCAGCCCCAGCATTTT	CASSSPQGNQPQHF
TRBV14	TRBD1	TRBJ2-7	NA	TGTGCCAGCAGTCGTCCGGGACAGAGCTACGAGCAGTACTTC	CASSRPGQSYEQYF
TRBV2	TRBD2	TRBJ2-7	NA	TGTGCCAGCAGTAGGACTAGCGGGAGTTACGAGCAGTACTTC	CASSRTSGSYEQYF
TRBV2	NA	TRBJ2-6	NA	TGTGCCAGCAGTACCCGACAGTTCTCTGGGGCCAACGTCCTGACTTTC	CASSTRQFSGANVLTF
TRBV27	TRBD1	TRBJ2-2	NA	TGTGCCAGCAGTTTTGGGACAGGGGGCGTCACCGGGGAGCTGTTTTTT	CASSFGTGGVTGELFF
TRBV19	TRBD2	TRBJ2-1	NA	TGTGCCAGTAGTAGAACCGGGACTAGCGGGAGTTATGAGCAGTTCTTC	CASSRTGTSGSYEQFF
TRBV7-9	TRBD1	TRBJ2-3	NA	TGTGCCAGCAGCCCCGGACAGGGAAGCACAGATACGCAGTATTTT	CASSPGQGSTDTQYF
TRBV11-2	NA	TRBJ1-1	NA	TGTGCCAGCAGCTTAGACGACTCCATCTACACTGAAGCTTTCTTT	CASSLDDSIYTEAFF
TRBV5-5	NA	TRBJ1-4	NA	TGTGCCAGCAGCTTGCTCCAGGGGAGTGGAACTAATGAAAAACTGTTTTTT	CASSLLQGSGTNEKLFF
TRBV18	NA	TRBJ1-1	NA	TGTGCCAGCTCACCTTCGATTAGGAACACTGAAGCTTTCTTT	CASSPSIRNTEAFF
TRBV5-1	TRBD2	TRBJ2-1	NA	TGCGCCAGCAGCTTGCGGCTAGCGGGGGACAATGAGCAGTTCTTC	CASSLRLAGDNEQFF
TRBV29-1	NA	TRBJ2-4	NA	TGCAGCGTTGAAAGAACAGGGCGTCGGAACATTCAGTACTTC	CSVERTGRRNIQYF
TRBV6-5	TRBD1	TRBJ1-6	NA	TGTGCCAGCAGTAGATCAGGGGGTGGTTCACCCCTCCACTTT	CASSRSGGGSPLHF
TRBV28	NA	TRBJ1-2	NA	TGTGCCAGCAGTTTACCCCCCTGGGGCCTTAACTATGGCTACACCTTC	CASSLPPWGLNYGYTF
TRBV5-1	TRBD1	TRBJ2-7	NA	TGCGCCAGCAGCTCAGCAGGGGGCTACGAGCAGTACTTC	CASSSAGGYEQYF
TRBV27	NA	TRBJ2-2	once	TGTGCCAGCAGGACCGGGGGCACCGGGGAGCTGTTTTTT	CASRTGGTGELFF
TRBV7-6	TRBD1	TRBJ2-7	NA	TGTGCCAGCAGCCCGCAGGGACAGGTTCCCTACGAGCAGTACTTC	CASSPQGQVPYEQYF
TRBV6-6	TRBD1	TRBJ2-1	NA	TGTGCCGGTCGGACAGGGCGAGAGCAGTTCTTC	CAGRTGREQFF
TRBV6-1	TRBD1	TRBJ2-6	NA	TGTGCCAGCAGTGAAAGGATCCTGACAGGGGGAGTCTCTGGGGCCAACGTCCTGACTTTC	CASSERILTGGVSGANVLTF